What follows are 21 T cell receptor beta chains derived from one specimen sequenced in a study of post-analysis software for immune sequencing data (dated by TCRdb to between 2014 and 2016). The library came from PCR. TCRdb lists the instrument as Illumina HiSeq 2500. To reduce PCR and sequencing biases, unique molecular identifiers were built into the TCR beta cDNA libraries. TCRdb reanalyzed the raw reads on its own, using fastp at Q25 for trimming and MiXCR for clone calling, and kept in-frame beta chains. Under each unique CDR3 protein, matching rows form one entry showing the most common genes and DNA. The sample includes hundreds of thousands of distinct CDR3 sequences, with less than 35% observed a single time. Approximately 0.55% of the sample is held by the ten biggest clonotypes. Their cognate antigens are unknown. What the study reported, not specific to this receptor: Roughly 5 TRBV segments, including TRBV5-6, TRBV5-1 and TRBV20-1, were significantly more frequent in patients than controls.

The specimen sequenced was blood. These receptors were obtained from a girl aged 10 to 17 with multiple sclerosis.

This clonotype was seen a single time. The rearrangement uses TRBV5-1 and TRBJ2-5; D remains unclear. The CDR3 covers 11 residues. Germline CDR1 reads SGHRS; CDR2 reads YFSETQ. V lost 4 bases to trimming and J lost 7 bases, with 8 bases between them. The CDR3 nucleotides read TGCGCCAGCAGCGGTCACGGGACCCAGTACTTC. Its translation: CASSGHGTQYF.

The chain has TRBV27 and TRBJ2-1, with 9 bases lining up with TRBD1. In germline, CDR1 is MNHEY, CDR2 SMNVEV (reference sequence). CDR3 length equals 18 residues. J gave up 0 bases and V 6 bases, and 12 bases lay outside the gene matches. The CDR3 protein is CASSFGTGKPSSYNEQFF. The DNA for the CDR3 is TGTGCCAGCAGCTTCGGGACAGGGAAACCAAGCTCCTACAATGAGCAGTTCTTC.

This clonotype has just a few counts. V usage is TRBV29-1 and J usage is TRBJ2-4, with TRBD1 identical over 10 bases. Germline CDR1 SQVTM, CDR2 ANQGSEA. V shed 5 bases, J shed 9 bases, and the junction held 10 bases outside the gene matches. The CDR3 covers 14 residues. This chain's CDR3 is CSVQGQGDVGIQYF. As DNA, the CDR3 is TGCAGCGTTCAAGGACAGGGGGATGTGGGCATTCAGTACTTC.

This clonotype was seen at least ten times. The chain recombines TRBV5-6 with TRBJ1-1, with unresolved D. Per the germline V gene, CDR1 is SGHDT and CDR2 is YYEEEE. The germline V and J ends were trimmed by 0 bases and 2 bases, with 8 bases remaining between them. The CDR3 is 14 amino acids. CDR3 protein: CASSLGPTNTEAFF. CDR3 nucleotides: TGTGCCAGCAGCTTGGGACCGACAAACACTGAAGCTTTCTTT.

The sample holds a few counts of this clonotype. The V and J genes are TRBV7-2 and TRBJ2-3; D might be TRBD2 (6 bases). CDR1 and CDR2 from the germline V gene are SGHTA and FQGNSA. The CDR3 runs to 15 residues. Trimming shortened V by 1 base and J by 1 base, and 9 bases separated the two germline ends. CDR3 in DNA: TGTGCCAGCAGCTTAGAGTCGGGGGGCACAGATACGCAGTATTTT. It encodes CASSLESGGTDTQYF.

This chain uses TRBV5-5 with TRBJ1-1; a possible D gene is TRBD1 (5 bases). CDR1 and CDR2 from the germline V gene are SGHKS and YYEKEE (reference sequence). The CDR3 is 16 residues long. V was trimmed by 4 bases and J by 7 bases, leaving 23 bases between them. The CDR3 here is CASSSRAGSGAIEAFF. The CDR3 DNA is TGTGCCAGCAGCAGCCGGGCCGGAAGCGGGGCGATTGAAGCTTTCTTT.

The genes are TRBV9 and TRBJ2-1; 12 bases fit TRBD2. V shed 3 bases and J 14 bases; nucleotides not matched to a gene: 9. The CDR3 has 14 residues. Germline V gene data show CDR1 as SGDLS and CDR2 as YYNGEE. For the CDR3, the DNA is TGTGCCAGCAGCGGGGGGGCTAGCGGGAGGGAGGAGTTCTTC. Encoded protein: CASSGGASGREEFF.

Here the CDR3 reads CASSGVAGGPYNEQFF. CDR3 nucleotides: TGTGCCAGCAGCGGCGTAGCGGGAGGACCCTACAATGAGCAGTTCTTC. V and J are TRBV7-8 and TRBJ2-1, with 10 bases matching TRBD2. The CDR3 is made up of 16 amino acids. Germline assignment: CDR1 SGHVS and CDR2 FQNEAQ. With V trimmed by 5 bases and J by 2 bases, 6 bases remained unmatched.

This clonotype was detected only a few times. The chain recombines TRBV25-1 with TRBJ1-1; perhaps TRBD1 as D (5 bases). V lost 6 bases to trimming and J lost 1 base, with 6 bases between them. CDR1 and CDR2 from the germline V gene are MGHDK and SYGVNS. This CDR3 is 12 amino acids long. Written as DNA, the CDR3 is TGTGCCAGCAGGGGGCAGAACACTGAAGCTTTCTTT. It translates to CASRGQNTEAFF. The full variable domain, rest sourced from reference TRBV25-1 and TRBJ1-1, is EADIYQTPRYLVIGTGKKITLECSQTMGHDKMYWYQQDPGMELHLIHYSYGVNSTEKGDLSSESTVSRIRTEHFPLTLESARPSHTSQYLCASRGQNTEAFFGQGTRLTVV.

This clonotype was recorded a few times. The CDR3 DNA reads TGCAGTGCTAGAGATCGGAGCAGCTGGAATCAGCCCCAGCATTTT. Protein: CSARDRSSWNQPQHF. J is TRBJ1-5 and V is TRBV20-1, with D hard to call. The CDR3 has 15 amino acids. Trimming shortened V by 0 bases and J by 4 bases, and 13 bases separated the two germline ends. Germline CDR1 is DFQATT and CDR2 is SNEGSKA (reference sequence).

This clonotype showed up many times. The V gene is TRBV7-8, the J gene TRBJ2-1; TRBD2 matches at 14 bases. J gave up 7 bases and V 4 bases, and 12 bases lay outside the gene matches. The germline gives CDR1 SGHVS, CDR2 FQNEAQ. The CDR3 runs 18 residues. This CDR3 reads CASSSPTSGGAGWNEQFF. The CDR3 bases are TGTGCCAGCAGCTCCCCGACTAGCGGGGGGGCCGGGTGGAATGAGCAGTTCTTC. The full variable domain, its missing parts supplied by reference TRBV7-8 and TRBJ2-1, is GAGVSQSPRYKVAKRGQDVALRCDPISGHVSLFWYQQALGQGPEFLTYFQNEAQLDKSGLPSDRFFAERPEGSVSTLKIQRTQQEDSAVYLCASSSPTSGGAGWNEQFFGPGTRLTVL.

Comments on this clonotype: The germline gene is not matched at one end of the junction; a read error may be the cause. The J gene is TRBJ2-7, the V gene TRBV20-1, with unresolved D. Germline V gene sequence: CDR1 DFQATT, CDR2 SNEGSKA (reference sequence). CDR3 size: 14 residues. CDR3 coding DNA: TGCAGTGTTAGAGAATCATTGTCTCCCTACGAGCAGTACTTC. Protein sequence: CSVRESLSPYEQYF.

The table lists this clonotype with a few counts. The chain employs TRBV7-2 and TRBJ2-7; 10 bases agree with TRBD1. This CDR3 has 15 amino acids. Per the germline V gene, CDR1 is SGHTA and CDR2 is FQGNSA. Trimming removed 5 bases from V and 3 bases from J; junction bases left unmatched: 7. The CDR3 DNA follows: TGTGCCAGCAGCCCGACAGGGGGCAGGAACTACGAGCAGTACTTC. Translation gives CASSPTGGRNYEQYF.

This clonotype was picked up a small number of times. One end of the junction fails to match germline, which may point to a read error. The V gene is TRBV5-1, the J gene TRBJ1-4, with 9 bases lining up with TRBD1. CDR3 length: 15 residues. Germline lookup yields CDR1 SGHRS and CDR2 YFSETQ. CDR3 region: CASSLEGQGNEKRFF. CDR3 coding DNA: TGCGCCAGCAGCTTGGAGGGACAGGGTAATGAAAAACGGTTTTTT.

In this sample, this clonotype turned up a few times. The rearrangement uses TRBV20-1 and TRBJ2-4, with D possibly TRBD1 on 6 matching bases. Germline V lookup: CDR1 DFQATT, CDR2 SNEGSKA (reference sequence). CDR3 length equals 16 residues. V was trimmed by 0 bases and J by 3 bases, leaving 15 bases between them. CDR3 sequence: CSAREGHRLDKNIQYF. CDR3 coding DNA: TGCAGTGCTAGAGAGGGACATCGACTCGACAAAAACATTCAGTACTTC.

This chain links TRBV9 with TRBJ1-3; possible D gene TRBD1, 5 bases. Per germline, CDR1 SGDLS and CDR2 YYNGEE. V was shortened by 4 bases and J by 0 bases, with 11 bases between the two germline ends. The CDR3 is made up of 15 amino acids. This CDR3 reads CASSPKGHSGNTIYF. As DNA, the CDR3 is TGTGCCAGCAGCCCTAAAGGACACTCTGGAAACACCATATATTTT.

Many counts were recorded for this clonotype. This rearrangement joins TRBV7-2 to TRBJ2-1, with 13 bases identical to TRBD2. The CDR3 totals 15 residues. The V gene end was trimmed by 5 bases and the J gene end by 5 bases; junction bases not matched to a gene: 3. CDR1 and CDR2 (germline): SGHTA, FQGNSA. The CDR3 is CASSTGLAGNNEQFF. The CDR3 DNA sequence: TGTGCCAGCAGCACGGGACTAGCGGGGAACAATGAGCAGTTCTTC.

This clonotype has more than one count but fewer than ten. The chain joins TRBV10-3 to TRBJ1-5, with 9 bases lining up with TRBD1. The CDR3 loop spans 15 amino acids. After removal of 2 bases from V and 4 bases from J, the junction contained 3 bases not matched to a gene. Germline V gene sequence: CDR1 ENHRY, CDR2 SYGVKD. CDR3 residues: CAISETGQGNQPQHF. For the CDR3, the DNA is TGTGCCATCAGTGAGACGGGACAGGGTAATCAGCCCCAGCATTTT.

V gene TRBV11-2 combines with J gene TRBJ2-2, with D hard to call. Trimming removed 0 bases from V and 6 bases from J, with 11 bases in between. CDR1 SGHAT and CDR2 FQNNGV come from the germline V gene. This CDR3 has 15 residues. The CDR3 region has the DNA TGTGCCAGCAGCTTAGAGGGTGTTAAGGCCGGGGAGCTGTTTTTT. It is translated as CASSLEGVKAGELFF.

Only a few counts were recorded for this clonotype. The CDR3 sequence is CSASHRAGTGELFF. The CDR3, as DNA: TGCAGTGCTAGCCACAGGGCGGGAACCGGGGAGCTGTTTTTT. V gene TRBV20-1 combines with J gene TRBJ2-2, with D possibly called TRBD1 or TRBD2 (6 bases each). In germline, CDR1 is DFQATT, CDR2 SNEGSKA (reference sequence). The CDR3 has 14 residues. V was clipped by 3 bases and J by 5 bases, with 13 bases between them.

The CDR3 sequence is CASSAGHLYQETQYF. The CDR3 DNA reads as TGTGCCAGCAGCGCGGGACACCTATACCAAGAGACCCAGTACTTC. The chain carries TRBV9 and TRBJ2-5, with D possibly TRBD1 on 6 matching bases. Between the trimmed V and J ends, which lost 3 bases and 0 bases, there was a span of 12 bases. The CDR3 has 15 residues. Germline values: CDR1 SGDLS, CDR2 YYNGEE.